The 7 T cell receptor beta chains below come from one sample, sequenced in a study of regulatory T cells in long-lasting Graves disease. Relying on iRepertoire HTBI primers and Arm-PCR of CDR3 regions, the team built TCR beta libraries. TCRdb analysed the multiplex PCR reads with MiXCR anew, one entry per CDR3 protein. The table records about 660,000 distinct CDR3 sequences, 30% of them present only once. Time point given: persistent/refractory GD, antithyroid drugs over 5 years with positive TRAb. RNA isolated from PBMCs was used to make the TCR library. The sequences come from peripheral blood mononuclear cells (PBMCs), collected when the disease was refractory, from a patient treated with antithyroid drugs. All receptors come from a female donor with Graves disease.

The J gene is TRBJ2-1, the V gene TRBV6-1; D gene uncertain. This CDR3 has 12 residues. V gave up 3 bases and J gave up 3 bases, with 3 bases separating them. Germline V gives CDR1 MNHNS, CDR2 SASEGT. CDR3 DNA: TGTGCCAGCAGTGACCGCTACAATGAGCAGTTCTTC. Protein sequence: CASSDRYNEQFF.

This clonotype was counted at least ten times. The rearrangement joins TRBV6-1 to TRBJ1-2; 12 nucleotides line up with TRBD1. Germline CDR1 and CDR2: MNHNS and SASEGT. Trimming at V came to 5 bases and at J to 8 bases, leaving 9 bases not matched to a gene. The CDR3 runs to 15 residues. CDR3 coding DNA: TGTGCCAGCAGTCCTCAAGGGACAGGGGGCTGGGGCTACACCTTC. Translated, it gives CASSPQGTGGWGYTF.

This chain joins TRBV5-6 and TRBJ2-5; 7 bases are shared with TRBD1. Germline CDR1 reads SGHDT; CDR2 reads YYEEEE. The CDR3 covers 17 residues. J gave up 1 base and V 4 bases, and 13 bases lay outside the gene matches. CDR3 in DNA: TGTGCCAGCAGCGGACGGCCCGCGACAGGGCTCCAAGAGACCCAGTACTTC. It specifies CASSGRPATGLQETQYF.

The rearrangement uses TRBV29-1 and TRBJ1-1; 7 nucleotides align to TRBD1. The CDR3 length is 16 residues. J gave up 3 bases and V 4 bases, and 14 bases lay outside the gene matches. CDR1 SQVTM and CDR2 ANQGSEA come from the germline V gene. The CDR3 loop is CSVVFGTSGGDTEAFF. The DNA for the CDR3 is TGCAGCGTTGTTTTTGGTACGTCAGGGGGAGACACTGAAGCTTTCTTT.

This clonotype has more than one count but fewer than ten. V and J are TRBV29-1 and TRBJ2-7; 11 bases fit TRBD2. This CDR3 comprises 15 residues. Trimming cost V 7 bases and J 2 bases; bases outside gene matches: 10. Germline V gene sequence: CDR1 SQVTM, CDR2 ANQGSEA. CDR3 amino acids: CSARRGLADAYEQYF. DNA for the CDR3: TGCAGCGCTCGCAGGGGACTAGCGGATGCCTACGAGCAGTACTTC.

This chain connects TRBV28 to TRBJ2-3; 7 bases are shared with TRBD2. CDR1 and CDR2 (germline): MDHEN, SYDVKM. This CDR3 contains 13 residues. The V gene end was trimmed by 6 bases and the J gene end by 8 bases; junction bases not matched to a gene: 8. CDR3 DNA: TGTGCCAGCAGAACGACTAGCCCTAGTACGCAGTATTTT. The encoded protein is CASRTTSPSTQYF.

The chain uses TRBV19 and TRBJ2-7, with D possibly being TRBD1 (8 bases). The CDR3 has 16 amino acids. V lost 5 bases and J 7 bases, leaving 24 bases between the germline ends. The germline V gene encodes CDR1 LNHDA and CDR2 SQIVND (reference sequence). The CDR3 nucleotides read TGTGCCAGTAGTGGGGGGAGCGGGACAGGATGGATTGAGCAGTACTTC. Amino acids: CASSGGSGTGWIEQYF.